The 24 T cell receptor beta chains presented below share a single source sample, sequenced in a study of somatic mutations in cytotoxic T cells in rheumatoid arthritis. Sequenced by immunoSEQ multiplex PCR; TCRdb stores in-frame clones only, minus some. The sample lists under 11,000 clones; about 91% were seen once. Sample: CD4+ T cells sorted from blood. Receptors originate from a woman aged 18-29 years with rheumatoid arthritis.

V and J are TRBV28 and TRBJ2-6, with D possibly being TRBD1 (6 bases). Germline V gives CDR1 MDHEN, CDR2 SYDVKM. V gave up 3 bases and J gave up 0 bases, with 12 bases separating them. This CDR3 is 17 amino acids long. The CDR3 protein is CASSLLQGYSGANVLTF. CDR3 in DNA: TGTGCCAGCAGTTTGCTACAGGGTTACTCTGGGGCCAACGTCCTGACTTTC.

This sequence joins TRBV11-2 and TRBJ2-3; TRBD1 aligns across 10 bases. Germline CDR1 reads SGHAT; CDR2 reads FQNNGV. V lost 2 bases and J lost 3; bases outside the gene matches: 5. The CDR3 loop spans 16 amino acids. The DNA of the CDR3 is TGTGCCAGCAGCTTACGGGGACAGGGGCAAACAGATACGCAGTATTTT. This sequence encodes CASSLRGQGQTDTQYF.

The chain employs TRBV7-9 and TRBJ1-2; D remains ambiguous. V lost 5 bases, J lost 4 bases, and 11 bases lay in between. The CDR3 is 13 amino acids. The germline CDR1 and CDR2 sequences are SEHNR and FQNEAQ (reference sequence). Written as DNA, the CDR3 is TGTGCCAGCAGCCCGGACGGAGGCTATGGCTACACCTTC. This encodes CASSPDGGYGYTF.

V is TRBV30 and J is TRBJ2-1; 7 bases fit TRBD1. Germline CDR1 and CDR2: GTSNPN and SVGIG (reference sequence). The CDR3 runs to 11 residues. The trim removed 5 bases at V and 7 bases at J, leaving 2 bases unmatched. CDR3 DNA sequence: TGTGCCTGGGACAGGGATAATGAGCAGTTCTTC. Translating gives CAWDRDNEQFF. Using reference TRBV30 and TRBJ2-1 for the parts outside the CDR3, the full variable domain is SQTIHQWPATLVQPVGSPLSLECTVEGTSNPNLYWYRQAAGRGLQLLFYSVGIGQISSEVPQNLSASRPQDRQFILSSKKLLLSDSGFYLCAWDRDNEQFFGPGTRLTVL.

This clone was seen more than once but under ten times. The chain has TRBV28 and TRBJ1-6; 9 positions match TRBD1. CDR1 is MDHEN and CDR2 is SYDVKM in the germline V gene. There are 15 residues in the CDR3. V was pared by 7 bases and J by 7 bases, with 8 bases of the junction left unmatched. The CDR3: CASKTPGQGNSPLHF. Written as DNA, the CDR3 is TGTGCCAGCAAGACACCGGGACAGGGCAATTCACCCCTCCACTTT. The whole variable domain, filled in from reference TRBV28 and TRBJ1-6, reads DVKVTQSSRYLVKRTGEKVFLECVQDMDHENMFWYRQDPGLGLRLIYFSYDVKMKEKGDIPEGYSVSREKKERFSLILESASTNQTSMYLCASKTPGQGNSPLHFGNGTRLTVT.

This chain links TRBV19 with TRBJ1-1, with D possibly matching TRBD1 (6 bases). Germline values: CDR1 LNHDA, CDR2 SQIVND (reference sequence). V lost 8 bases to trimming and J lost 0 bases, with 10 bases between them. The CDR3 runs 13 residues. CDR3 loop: CASRGQMNTEAFF. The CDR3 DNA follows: TGTGCCAGTCGGGGACAAATGAACACTGAAGCTTTCTTT.

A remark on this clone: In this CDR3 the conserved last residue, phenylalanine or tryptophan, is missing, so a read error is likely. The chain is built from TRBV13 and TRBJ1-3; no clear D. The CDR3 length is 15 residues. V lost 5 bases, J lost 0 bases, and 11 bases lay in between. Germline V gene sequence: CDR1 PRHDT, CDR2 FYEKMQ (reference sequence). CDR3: CASSRGEGSGNTIYL. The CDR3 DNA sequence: TGTGCCAGCAGCCGTGGGGAGGGCTCTGGAAACACCATATATCTT.

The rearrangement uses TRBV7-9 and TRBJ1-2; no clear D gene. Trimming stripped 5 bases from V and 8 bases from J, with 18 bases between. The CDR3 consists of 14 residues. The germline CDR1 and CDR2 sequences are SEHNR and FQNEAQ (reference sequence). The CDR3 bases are TGTGCCAGCAGCCCTTTCAGGTTTAGGGAGGGCTACACCTTC. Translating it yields CASSPFRFREGYTF.

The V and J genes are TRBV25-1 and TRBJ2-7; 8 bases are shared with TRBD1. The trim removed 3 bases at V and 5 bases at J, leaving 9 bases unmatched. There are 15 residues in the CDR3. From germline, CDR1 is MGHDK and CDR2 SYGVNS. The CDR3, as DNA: TGTGCCAGCAGTGACCCCGGGACAGGAGTCCACGAGCAGTACTTC. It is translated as CASSDPGTGVHEQYF.

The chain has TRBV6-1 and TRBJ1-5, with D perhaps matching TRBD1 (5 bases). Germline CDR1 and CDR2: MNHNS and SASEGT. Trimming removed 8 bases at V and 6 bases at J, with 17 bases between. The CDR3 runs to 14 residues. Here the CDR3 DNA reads TGTGCCAGCTTATTAGGGGTGGATAGTCAGCCCCAGCATTTT. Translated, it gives CASLLGVDSQPQHF.

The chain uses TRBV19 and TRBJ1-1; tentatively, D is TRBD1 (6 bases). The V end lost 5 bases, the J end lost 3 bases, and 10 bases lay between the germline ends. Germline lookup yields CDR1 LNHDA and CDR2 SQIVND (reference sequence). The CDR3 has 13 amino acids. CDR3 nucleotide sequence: TGTGCCAGTAGTGTGCCAGGGGACACTGAAGCTTTCTTT. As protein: CASSVPGDTEAFF.

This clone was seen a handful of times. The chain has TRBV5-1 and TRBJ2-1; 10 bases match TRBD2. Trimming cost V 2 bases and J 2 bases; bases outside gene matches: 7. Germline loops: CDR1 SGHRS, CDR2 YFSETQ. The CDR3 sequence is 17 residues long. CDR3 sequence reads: CASSFLLAGGPYNEQFF. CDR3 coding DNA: TGCGCCAGCAGCTTCCTCTTAGCGGGGGGCCCCTACAATGAGCAGTTCTTC.

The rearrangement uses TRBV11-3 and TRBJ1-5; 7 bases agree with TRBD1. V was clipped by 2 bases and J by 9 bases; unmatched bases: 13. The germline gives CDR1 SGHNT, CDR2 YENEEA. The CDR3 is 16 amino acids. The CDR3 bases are TGTGCCAGCAGCTTATACCCCCCGGGACAGCCGTCGCCCCAGCATTTT. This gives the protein CASSLYPPGQPSPQHF.

CDR3: CASSPQGLAGNEQFF. Here the CDR3 DNA reads TGTGCCAGCAGCCCCCAAGGACTAGCGGGAAATGAGCAGTTCTTC. The chain has TRBV11-3 and TRBJ2-1; 12 bases align to TRBD2. The CDR3 has 15 amino acids. The germline V gene encodes CDR1 SGHNT and CDR2 YENEEA. V lost 5 bases and J lost 7; bases outside the gene matches: 6.

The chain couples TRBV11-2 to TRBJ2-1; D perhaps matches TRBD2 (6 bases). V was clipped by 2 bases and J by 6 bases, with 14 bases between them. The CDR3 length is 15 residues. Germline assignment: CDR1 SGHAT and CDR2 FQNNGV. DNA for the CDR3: TGTGCCAGCAGCTTAAGCGGGCTAGGTTCCAATGAGCAGTTCTTC. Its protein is CASSLSGLGSNEQFF.

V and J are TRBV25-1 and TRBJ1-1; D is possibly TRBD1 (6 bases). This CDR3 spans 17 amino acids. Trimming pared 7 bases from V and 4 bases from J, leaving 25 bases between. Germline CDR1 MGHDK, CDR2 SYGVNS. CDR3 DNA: TGTGCCAGCAAATCGACCAGGGGTGCTCGGGGGGGCACTGAAGCTTTCTTT. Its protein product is CASKSTRGARGGTEAFF.

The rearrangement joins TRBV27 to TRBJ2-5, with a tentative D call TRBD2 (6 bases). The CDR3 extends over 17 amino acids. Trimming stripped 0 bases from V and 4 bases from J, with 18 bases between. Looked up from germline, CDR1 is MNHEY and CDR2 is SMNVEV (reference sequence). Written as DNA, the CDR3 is TGTGCCAGCAGTTTATCGATAGACGGGGCGGGGCTAGAGACCCAGTACTTC. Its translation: CASSLSIDGAGLETQYF.

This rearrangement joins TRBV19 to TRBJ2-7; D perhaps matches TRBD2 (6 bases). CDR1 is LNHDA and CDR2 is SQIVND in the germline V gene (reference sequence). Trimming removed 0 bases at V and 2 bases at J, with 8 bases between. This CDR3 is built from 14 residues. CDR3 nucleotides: TGTGCCAGTAGTATAGAAGGCGGGGCCTACGAGCAGTACTTC. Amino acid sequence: CASSIEGGAYEQYF.

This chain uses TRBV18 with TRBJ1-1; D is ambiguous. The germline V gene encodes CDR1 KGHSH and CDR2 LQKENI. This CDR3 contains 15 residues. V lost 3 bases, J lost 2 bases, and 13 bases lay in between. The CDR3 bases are TGTGCCAGCTCACCTGCCCTGAGCCTTAACACTGAAGCTTTCTTT. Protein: CASSPALSLNTEAFF.

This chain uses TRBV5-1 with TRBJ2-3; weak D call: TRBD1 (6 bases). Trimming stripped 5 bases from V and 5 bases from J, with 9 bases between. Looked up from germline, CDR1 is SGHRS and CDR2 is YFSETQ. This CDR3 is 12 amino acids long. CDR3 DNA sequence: TGCGCCAGCAGGACAGGTAAAGATACGCAGTATTTT. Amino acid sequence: CASRTGKDTQYF.

DNA of the CDR3: TGTGCCAGCAGCACAGCAAGGCTCATGAACACTGAAGCTTTCTTT. Protein: CASSTARLMNTEAFF. The rearrangement uses TRBV5-5 and TRBJ1-1; D call uncertain. The CDR3 sequence is 15 residues long. Germline V lookup: CDR1 SGHKS, CDR2 YYEKEE (reference sequence). The germline V and J ends were trimmed by 4 bases and 0 bases, with 13 bases remaining between them.

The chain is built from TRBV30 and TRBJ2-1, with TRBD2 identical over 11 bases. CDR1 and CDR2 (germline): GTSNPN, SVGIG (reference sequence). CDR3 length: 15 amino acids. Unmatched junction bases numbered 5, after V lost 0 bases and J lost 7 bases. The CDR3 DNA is TGTGCCTGGAGTGTACTAGCGGGAGAGGCAAATGAGCAGTTCTTC. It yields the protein CAWSVLAGEANEQFF.

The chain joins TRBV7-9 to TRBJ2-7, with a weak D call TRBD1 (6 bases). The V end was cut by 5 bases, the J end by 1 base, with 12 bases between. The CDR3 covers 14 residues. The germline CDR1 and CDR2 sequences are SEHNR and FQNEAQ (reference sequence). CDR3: CASSQSRGSYEQYF. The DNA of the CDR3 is TGTGCCAGCAGCCAATCCAGGGGATCCTACGAGCAGTACTTC.

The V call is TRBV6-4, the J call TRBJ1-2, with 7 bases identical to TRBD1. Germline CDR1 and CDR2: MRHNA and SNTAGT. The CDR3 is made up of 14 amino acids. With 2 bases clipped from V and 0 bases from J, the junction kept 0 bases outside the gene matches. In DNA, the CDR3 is TGTGCCAGCAGTGACAGGGGGCCTAACTATGGCTACACCTTC. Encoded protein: CASSDRGPNYGYTF.